Ten or more counts support the clone carrying this T cell receptor (beta chain). Antigen unknown. These data belong to a study of T cell repertoires in cytomegalovirus infection. Study-wide context: A matching HLA type, together with CMV infection, was signaled by public TCR beta signatures.

The CDR3 sequence is 13 residues long. Between the trimmed V and J ends, which lost 9 bases and 7 bases, there was a span of 13 bases. General study points: Across the ex vivo response, the dominant clonotypes were HLA-C-restricted CMV-specific TCR beta clonotypes. Individuals carrying CMV plus the relevant HLA were identified by cumulative frequency of public TCR beta families.

TCRdb analysed the reads with MiXCR anew, one entry per CDR3 protein. Of about 80,000 distinct CDR3 sequences listed, approximately 3.7% are singletons. The sequence was obtained from a human donor in good health (CMV status not recorded). Some clones in this sample may be carry-over from other donors' samples. The genes are TRBV12-3 or TRBV12-4 and TRBJ1-6; no definite D call. The specimen sequenced was PBMCs. The CDR3 protein is CASTMARNSPLHF. CDR3 in DNA: TGTGCCAGTACAATGGCCCGAAATTCACCCCTCCACTTT.